This TCR beta chain was captured by sequencing in a study of graft-versus-host responses after intestinal transplantation. Findings of the study overall: Some GvH clones appeared in ileal mucosa or blood before recipient bone marrow.

Deletions cut 3 bases from V and 5 bases from J, with 7 bases between. The germline gives CDR1 LNHDA, CDR2 SQIVND (reference sequence). The CDR3 extends over 12 amino acids. Irradiated, violet-dye-labeled stimulators (around 200,000) were plated alongside around 200,000 CFSE-labeled responders. Libraries were prepared by immunoSEQ multiplex PCR; TCRdb keeps only in-frame clonotypes and omits some of them. Of 8,000 to 11,000 clones detected, approximately 31% appear once; the ten largest clones hold roughly 5.2%. Sequencing used alloreactive CD4+ T cells from a mixed lymphocyte reaction culture, obtained before transplantation. Noted subset: CFSE-low proliferating T cells sorted from roughly 6-day pre-transplant mixed lymphocyte reaction (GvH or HvG direction). The source is a human patient who was an organ donor for intestinal transplantation. The chain combines TRBV19 with TRBJ1-2; no reliable D call. This chain's CDR3 is CASSIIGYGYTF. In DNA form, the CDR3 reads TGTGCCAGTAGTATCATTGGTTATGGCTACACCTTC. Filled out from reference TRBV19 and TRBJ1-2, the complete variable domain reads DGGITQSPKYLFRKEGQNVTLSCEQNLNHDAMYWYRQDPGQGLRLIYYSQIVNDFQKGDIAEGYSVSREKKESFPLTVTSAQKNPTAFYLCASSIIGYGYTFGSGTRLTVV.